Below, 22 T cell receptor beta chains from the same sample are listed, as sequenced in a study of regulatory T cells in long-lasting Graves disease. Arm-PCR of CDR3 regions with iRepertoire HTBI primers generated TCR beta libraries. TCRdb reprocessed the multiplex PCR reads via MiXCR and lists one record per CDR3 protein. The table lists just over 600,000 distinct CDR3 sequences, roughly 15% of them singletons. Time point indicated: newly diagnosed GD, antithyroid drugs for less than 3 months. Extracted PBMC RNA gave rise to the TCR library. In addition, the sample was reused for a study of T cells in Graves' hyperthyroidism and ophthalmopathy.

Source: peripheral blood mononuclear cells (PBMCs), taken at new diagnosis, from a patient treated with antithyroid drugs. All receptors come from a woman in her twenties or thirties with Graves disease.

Comment on this clonotype: This sequence may be a read error, since a much larger clone differs from it by one base. V and J are TRBV2 and TRBJ2-1; D uncertain. Per the germline V gene, CDR1 is SNHLY and CDR2 is FYNNEI. V dropped 8 bases and J dropped 5 bases, with 19 bases sitting between them. This CDR3 contains 15 residues. DNA for the CDR3: TGTGCCAGCGCCCTTACACGGACCTCACACAATGAGCAGTTCTTC. This sequence encodes CASALTRTSHNEQFF. The full variable domain, completed using reference TRBV2 and TRBJ2-1, is EPEVTQTPSHQVTQMGQEVILRCVPISNHLYFYWYRQILGQKVEFLVSFYNNEISEKSEIFDDQFSVERPDGSNFTLKIRSTKLEDSAMYFCASALTRTSHNEQFFGPGTRLTVL.

The V and J genes are TRBV15 and TRBJ2-2; TRBD2 matches 8 bases. This CDR3 is 16 amino acids long. Germline V CDR1 and CDR2: LNHNV, YYDKDF (reference sequence). V lost 0 bases, J lost 6 bases, and 6 bases stayed unmatched. DNA for the CDR3: TGTGCCACCAGCAGAGAAGCGGGAGAGTCGGCCGGGGAGCTGTTTTTT. Protein product: CATSREAGESAGELFF.

At least ten counts were recorded for this clonotype. CDR3 nucleotide sequence: TGTGCCAGCAGTTTAGACAGCCTGAGTACTGAAGCTTTCTTT. Protein: CASSLDSLSTEAFF. This chain uses TRBV12-3 or TRBV12-4 with TRBJ1-1; D call uncertain. V gave up 1 base and J gave up 5 bases, with 11 bases separating them. This CDR3 has 14 amino acids.

This clonotype turned up a few times. A single base separates this from a much larger clone, so it may be a read error. V gene TRBV28 combines with J gene TRBJ2-7; TRBD1 matches at 12 bases. The CDR3 has 16 residues. Germline V CDR1 and CDR2: MDHEN, SYDVKM. CDR3 nucleotides: TGTGCCAGCACCGCGGGACAGGGGGCTTGGGGGTACGAGCGGTACTTC. Its translation: CASTAGQGAWGYERYF.

This clonotype has more than one count but fewer than ten. This chain connects TRBV29-1 to TRBJ2-6, with D possibly being TRBD2 (5 bases). Germline CDR1 and CDR2: SQVTM and ANQGSEA. The V and J ends lost 5 bases and 1 base respectively, with 9 bases between them. The CDR3 spans 14 residues. The CDR3 DNA follows: TGCAGCGTTAACGAGGGTTCTGGGGCCAACGTCCTGACTTTC. Its translation: CSVNEGSGANVLTF.

The chain couples TRBV7-2 to TRBJ2-7; D is perhaps TRBD1 (6 bases). This CDR3 has 12 residues. Germline V gene data show CDR1 as SGHTA and CDR2 as FQGNSA. Trimming stripped 0 bases from V and 6 bases from J, with 6 bases between. The CDR3 sequence is CASSLARGEQYF. DNA of the CDR3: TGTGCCAGCAGCTTAGCCAGGGGCGAGCAGTACTTC.

This clonotype was recorded a few times. J is TRBJ1-6 and V is TRBV3-1; 9 bases are a match to TRBD1. The CDR3 extends over 14 amino acids. The V gene end was trimmed by 1 base and the J gene end by 9 bases; junction bases not matched to a gene: 1. Germline V lookup: CDR1 LGHDT, CDR2 YNNKEL (reference sequence). The CDR3 DNA reads as TGTGCCAGCAGCCAAGGGACAGGGGCTTCACCCCTCCACTTT. Translated: CASSQGTGASPLHF.

In this sample, this clonotype turned up once. It may be a read error: a sequence one base away is much more abundant. The gene calls are TRBV6-2 or TRBV6-3 and TRBJ1-2; D call uncertain. Germline CDR1 reads MNHEY; CDR2 reads SVGEGT. This CDR3 spans 14 amino acids. The CDR3 sequence is CASRKLDSNYGCTF. CDR3 in DNA: TGTGCCAGCAGAAAACTGGATTCTAACTATGGCTGCACCTTC.

This clonotype was seen repeatedly, ten times or more. The chain joins TRBV7-8 to TRBJ1-5; 10 nucleotides line up with TRBD1. J was trimmed by 6 bases and V by 1 base; bases with no gene match: 6. Looked up from germline, CDR1 is SGHVS and CDR2 is FQNEAQ. The CDR3 consists of 16 residues. This chain's CDR3 is CASSLGRQGASQPQHF. In DNA, the CDR3 is TGTGCCAGCAGCTTAGGGCGACAGGGGGCGAGTCAGCCCCAGCATTTT.

This clonotype was found many times. V and J are TRBV28 and TRBJ1-2; D gene ambiguous. This CDR3 comprises 15 residues. Trimming pared 5 bases from V and 4 bases from J, leaving 17 bases between. Looked up from germline, CDR1 is MDHEN and CDR2 is SYDVKM. The CDR3 DNA sequence: TGTGCCAGCAGTCTAGTAGAGGGAAATTTCTATGGCTACACCTTC. This codes for CASSLVEGNFYGYTF.

The rearrangement joins TRBV19 to TRBJ2-2, with D tentatively TRBD1 (6 bases). The V end was cut by 6 bases, the J end by 6 bases, with 14 bases between. The germline V gene encodes CDR1 LNHDA and CDR2 SQIVND (reference sequence). This CDR3 spans 14 amino acids. The DNA of the CDR3 is TGTGCCAGTAGGACAGGAGGCGACTCCGGGGAGCTGTTTTTT. It codes for CASRTGGDSGELFF.

The J gene is TRBJ2-7, the V gene TRBV30; 11 bases map to TRBD1. The CDR3 runs 13 residues. The V segment lost 5 bases and the J segment 6 bases; nucleotides outside the gene matches: 6. In germline, CDR1 is GTSNPN, CDR2 SVGIG (reference sequence). CDR3 in amino acids: CAWSGTGGTEQYF. The CDR3 DNA reads TGTGCCTGGTCCGGGACAGGGGGAACCGAGCAGTACTTC.

The chain recombines TRBV20-1 with TRBJ2-2; TRBD2 matches at 8 bases. Germline V CDR1 and CDR2: DFQATT, SNEGSKA (reference sequence). With 3 bases clipped from V and 5 bases from J, the junction kept 11 bases outside the gene matches. CDR3 length: 16 residues. This chain's CDR3 is CSARGALAGSTGELFF. The DNA for the CDR3 is TGCAGTGCTAGGGGCGCCCTAGCGGGTTCGACCGGGGAGCTGTTTTTT.

This clonotype was recorded many times. The gene calls are TRBV2 and TRBJ1-5, with D hard to call. V was cut by 4 bases and J by 0 bases, with 13 bases left in between. The CDR3 has 16 amino acids. Germline V CDR1 and CDR2: SNHLY, FYNNEI. CDR3 sequence: CASSGRQTDSNQPQHF. The DNA of the CDR3 is TGTGCCAGCAGTGGGAGGCAGACTGATAGCAATCAGCCCCAGCATTTT.

The rearrangement uses TRBV29-1 and TRBJ2-3, with a possible D match to TRBD2 (7 bases). The CDR3 extends over 15 amino acids. V was trimmed by 4 bases and J by 6 bases, leaving 20 bases between them. From germline, CDR1 is SQVTM and CDR2 ANQGSEA. The chain's CDR3 is CSVGRGGGRADTQYF. DNA of the CDR3: TGCAGCGTTGGCAGGGGAGGCGGGAGAGCGGATACGCAGTATTTT.

The CDR3 spells CASKGQGANTGELFF. CDR3 nucleotides: TGTGCCAGCAAGGGACAGGGGGCGAACACCGGGGAGCTGTTTTTT. J is TRBJ2-2 and V is TRBV6-1; 11 bases are shared with TRBD1. This CDR3 is built from 15 residues. Germline values: CDR1 MNHNS, CDR2 SASEGT. V dropped 7 bases and J dropped 0; count of bases not matched to a gene: 1.

To note about this clonotype: With a much larger clone just one base away, this may be a read error. This chain joins TRBV6-5 and TRBJ2-1, with no clear D. Germline V gene lookup returns CDR1 MNHEY and CDR2 SVGAGI. The CDR3 runs to 14 residues. V gave up 4 bases and J gave up 6 bases, with 13 bases separating them. The CDR3 loop reads CASSFGDSSNEQFF. DNA of the CDR3: TGTGCCAGCAGTTTTGGGGATTCAAGCAATGAGCAGTTCTTC.

The chain links TRBV18 to TRBJ2-3; 8 nucleotides agree with TRBD1. Trimming cost V 5 bases and J 4 bases; bases outside gene matches: 5. The germline V gene encodes CDR1 KGHSH and CDR2 LQKENI. The CDR3 is 14 amino acids. For the CDR3, the DNA is TGTGCCAGCTCAATAGGACAGGGCGCAGATACGCAGTATTTT. It specifies CASSIGQGADTQYF.

In the case of this clonotype: The CDR3 does not end in the conserved phenylalanine or tryptophan, so this is likely a read error. The chain joins TRBV28 to TRBJ1-1; D is undetermined. The V gene's germline CDR1 is MDHEN and CDR2 SYDVKM. The CDR3 spans 17 residues. CDR3 DNA sequence: TGTGCCATCAGTGAAAAGCTTGCGGCAGATCTGAACACTGAAGCTTTCTCT. Its protein product is CAISEKLAADLNTEAFS.

The chain is built from TRBV27 and TRBJ2-3; no clear D gene. The CDR3 is made up of 15 amino acids. Germline values: CDR1 MNHEY, CDR2 SMNVEV (reference sequence). V was clipped by 1 base and J by 2 bases, with 10 bases between them. The CDR3 sequence: CASSLWALDTDTQYF. The CDR3 nucleotides are TGTGCCAGCAGTTTATGGGCGTTGGACACAGATACGCAGTATTTT.

This clonotype was observed a few times. The gene calls are TRBV19 and TRBJ2-7; 9 bases line up with TRBD2. The CDR3 extends over 16 amino acids. Germline V gives CDR1 LNHDA, CDR2 SQIVND (reference sequence). The trim removed 4 bases at V and 1 base at J, leaving 8 bases unmatched. The CDR3 nucleotides are TGTGCCAGTAGTACCTTAGCGGGAGAGCGGTCCTACGAGCAGTACTTC. Translated: CASSTLAGERSYEQYF.

This clonotype has ten or more counts. The gene calls are TRBV12-3 or TRBV12-4 and TRBJ2-7; TRBD1 matches 8 bases. V was pared by 6 bases and J by 0 bases, with 4 bases of the junction left unmatched. The CDR3 spans 14 residues. The CDR3 sequence is CASRSGQGSYEQYF. The CDR3 region has the DNA TGTGCCAGCAGGTCTGGACAGGGCTCCTACGAGCAGTACTTC.